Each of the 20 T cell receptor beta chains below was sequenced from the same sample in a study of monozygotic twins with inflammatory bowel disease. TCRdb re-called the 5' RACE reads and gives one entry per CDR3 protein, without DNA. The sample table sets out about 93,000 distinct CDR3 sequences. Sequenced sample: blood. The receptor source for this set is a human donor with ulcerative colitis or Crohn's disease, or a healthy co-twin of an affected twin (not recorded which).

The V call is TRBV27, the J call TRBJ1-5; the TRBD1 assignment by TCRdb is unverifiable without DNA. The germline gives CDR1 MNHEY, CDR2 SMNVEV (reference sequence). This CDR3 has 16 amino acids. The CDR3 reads CASRPQRGGGDQPQHF.

CDR3 loop: CASSFHRDSFGELFF. The rearrangement joins TRBV5-5 to TRBJ2-2; TCRdb's assignment of TRBD1 cannot be checked, as there is no DNA. The CDR3 is 15 amino acids. Germline values: CDR1 SGHKS, CDR2 YYEKEE (reference sequence).

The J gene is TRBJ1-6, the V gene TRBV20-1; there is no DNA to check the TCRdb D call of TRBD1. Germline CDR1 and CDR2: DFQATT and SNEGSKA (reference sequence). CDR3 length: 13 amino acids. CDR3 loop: CSARLTAGSPLHF.

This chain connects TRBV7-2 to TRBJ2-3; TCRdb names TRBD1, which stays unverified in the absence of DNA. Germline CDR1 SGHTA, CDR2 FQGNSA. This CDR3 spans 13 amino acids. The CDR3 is CASSLQEGTTQYF.

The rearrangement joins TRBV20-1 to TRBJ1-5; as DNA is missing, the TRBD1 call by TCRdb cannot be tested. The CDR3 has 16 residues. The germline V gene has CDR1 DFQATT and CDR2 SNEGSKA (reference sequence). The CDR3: CSAIGPGTGGTQPQHF.

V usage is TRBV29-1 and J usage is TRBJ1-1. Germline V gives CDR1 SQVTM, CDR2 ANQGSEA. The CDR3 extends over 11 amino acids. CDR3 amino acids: CSVAADTEAFF. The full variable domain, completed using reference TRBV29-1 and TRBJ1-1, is SAVISQKPSRDICQRGTSLTIQCQVDSQVTMMFWYRQQPGQSLTLIATANQGSEATYESGFVIDKFPISRPNLTFSTLTVSNMSPEDSSIYLCSVAADTEAFFGQGTRLTVV.

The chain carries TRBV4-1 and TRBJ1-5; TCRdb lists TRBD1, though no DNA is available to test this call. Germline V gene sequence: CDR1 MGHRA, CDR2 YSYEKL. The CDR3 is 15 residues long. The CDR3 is CASSQGIRPGQPQHF.

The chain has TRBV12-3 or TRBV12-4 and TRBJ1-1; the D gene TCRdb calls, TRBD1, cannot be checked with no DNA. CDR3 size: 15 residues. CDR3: CATTTSGTGNTEAFF.

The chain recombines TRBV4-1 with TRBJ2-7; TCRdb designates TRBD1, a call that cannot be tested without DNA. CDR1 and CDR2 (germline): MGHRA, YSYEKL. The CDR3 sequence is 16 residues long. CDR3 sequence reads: CASSPAPGTDTYEQYF.

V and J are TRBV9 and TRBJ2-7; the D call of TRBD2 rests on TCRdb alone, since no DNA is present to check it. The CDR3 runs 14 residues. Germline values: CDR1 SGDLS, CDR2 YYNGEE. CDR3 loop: CASSGGQGGIEQYF.

The CDR3 here is CASSFRLAGGHEQFF. This chain links TRBV7-2 with TRBJ2-1; lacking DNA, the TRBD2 call made by TCRdb goes unchecked. The CDR3 runs to 15 residues. Germline lookup yields CDR1 SGHTA and CDR2 FQGNSA.

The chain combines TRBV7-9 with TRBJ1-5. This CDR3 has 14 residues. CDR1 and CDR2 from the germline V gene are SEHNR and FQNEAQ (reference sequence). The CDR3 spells CASSDIYSNQPQHF.

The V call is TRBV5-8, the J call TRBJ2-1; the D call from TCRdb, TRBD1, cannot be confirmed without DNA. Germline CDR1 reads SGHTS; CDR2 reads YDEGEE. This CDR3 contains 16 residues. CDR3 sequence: CASSLFAGQVYNEQFF. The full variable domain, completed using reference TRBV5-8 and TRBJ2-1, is EAGVTQSPTHLIKTRGQQATLRCSPISGHTSVYWYQQALGLGLQFLLWYDEGEERNRGNFPPRFSGRQFPNYSSELNVNALELEDSALYLCASSLFAGQVYNEQFFGPGTRLTVL.

The CDR3 protein is CASSSRDRAPDTQYF. J is TRBJ2-3 and V is TRBV7-8; as DNA is missing, the TRBD1 call by TCRdb cannot be tested. The CDR3 sequence is 15 residues long. CDR1 is SGHVS and CDR2 is FQNEAQ in the germline V gene.

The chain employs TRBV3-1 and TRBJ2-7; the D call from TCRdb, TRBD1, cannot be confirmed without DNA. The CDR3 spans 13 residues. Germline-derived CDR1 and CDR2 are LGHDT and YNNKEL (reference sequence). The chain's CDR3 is CASSRQASYEQYF.

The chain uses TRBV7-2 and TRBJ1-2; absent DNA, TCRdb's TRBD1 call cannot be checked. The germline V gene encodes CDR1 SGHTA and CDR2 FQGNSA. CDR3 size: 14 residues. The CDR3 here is CASSLGQAIYGYTF.

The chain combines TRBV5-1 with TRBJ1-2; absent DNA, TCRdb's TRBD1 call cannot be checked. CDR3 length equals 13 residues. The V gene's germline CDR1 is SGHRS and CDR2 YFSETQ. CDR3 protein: CASSFTGGYGYTF.

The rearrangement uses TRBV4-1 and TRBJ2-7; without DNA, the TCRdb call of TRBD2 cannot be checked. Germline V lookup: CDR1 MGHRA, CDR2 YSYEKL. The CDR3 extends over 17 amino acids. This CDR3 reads CASSHDTSGVLSYEQYF.

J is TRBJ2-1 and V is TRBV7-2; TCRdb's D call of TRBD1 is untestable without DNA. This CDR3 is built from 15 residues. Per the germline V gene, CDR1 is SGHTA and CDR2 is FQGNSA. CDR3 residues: CASSSSGGYYNEQFF.

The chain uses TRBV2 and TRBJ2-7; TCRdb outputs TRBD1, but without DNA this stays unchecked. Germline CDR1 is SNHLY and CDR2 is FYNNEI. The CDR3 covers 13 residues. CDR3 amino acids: CASSAIPGPDGSF.